At least ten counts were recorded for the clone carrying this T cell receptor (beta chain). A library of TCRbeta sequences, prepared with unique molecular identifiers, was generated. TCRdb re-called the PCR reads through MiXCR, storing one row per CDR3 protein. The profile shows 150,000 to 200,000 distinct CDR3 sequences, approximately 7% of them singletons. The data were obtained in a study of T-cell reconstitution after alpha-beta-depleted transplantation in children. The CDR3 runs 12 residues. Trimming took off 4 bases at V and 10 bases at J, with 8 bases between the two ends. In germline, CDR1 is LGHNA, CDR2 YNFKEQ.

V and J are TRBV4-2 and TRBJ1-6, with D unclear. The receptor comes from a human donor who donated a stem cell graft to a child with Wiskott-Aldrich syndrome. Sequencing used PBMCs from the stem cell graft donor, obtained from the stem cell graft. CDR3 sequence reads: CASSPRRSPLHF. In DNA, the CDR3 is TGTGCCAGCAGCCCCCGGAGATCACCCCTCCACTTT.